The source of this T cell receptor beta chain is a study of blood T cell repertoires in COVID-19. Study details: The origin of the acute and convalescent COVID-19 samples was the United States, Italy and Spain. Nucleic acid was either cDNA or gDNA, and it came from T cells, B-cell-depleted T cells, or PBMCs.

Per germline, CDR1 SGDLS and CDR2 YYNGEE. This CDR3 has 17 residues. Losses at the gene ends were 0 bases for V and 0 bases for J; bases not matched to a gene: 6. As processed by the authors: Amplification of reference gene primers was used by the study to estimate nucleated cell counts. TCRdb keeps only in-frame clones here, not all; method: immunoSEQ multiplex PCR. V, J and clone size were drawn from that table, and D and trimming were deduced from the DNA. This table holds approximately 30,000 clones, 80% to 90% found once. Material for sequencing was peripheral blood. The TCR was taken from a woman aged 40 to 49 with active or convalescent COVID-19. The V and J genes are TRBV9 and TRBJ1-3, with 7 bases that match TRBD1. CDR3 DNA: TGTGCCAGCAGCGTAGAATTGGGACAGTCCTCTGGAAACACCATATATTTT. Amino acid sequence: CASSVELGQSSGNTIYF.